This T cell receptor beta chain was recovered during a study of T cell changes during pregnancy in multiple sclerosis. Assay used: immunoSEQ multiplex PCR; TCRdb lists only in-frame clones, some missing. The table includes about 92,000 clones, around 90% detected once. The TCR comes from a female donor with multiple sclerosis, enrolled in a pregnancy study. Sample: peripheral blood, taken in the first trimester of pregnancy.

CDR3 loop: CASSVVAEAYEQYF. In DNA, the CDR3 is TGTGCCAGCAGCGTAGTAGCGGAGGCTTACGAGCAGTACTTC. The chain recombines TRBV9 with TRBJ2-7; maybe TRBD2 (6 bases). Germline assignment: CDR1 SGDLS and CDR2 YYNGEE. V lost 0 bases, J lost 4 bases, and 11 bases lay in between. The CDR3 length is 14 residues.